Listed below are T cell receptor beta chains from one sample, sequenced in a study of identical twins. TCRdb re-called the 5' RACE reads through MiXCR, storing one row per CDR3 protein. There are 500,000 to 550,000 distinct CDR3 sequences in the sample; approximately 20% occur only once, and 0.48% lies in the top ten. The same sample was also studied in work on yellow fever vaccine responses in identical twins.

Sequencing used CD4+ T cells sorted from blood. All receptors come from a woman between 18 and 29 years old in good health. The CDR3 runs from the conserved cysteine through the conserved F or W. The D gene is left open where the match is weak. Size is omitted from some rows. Given values are once, few, many or a class for expanded clones.

clone_size	d_call	cdr3_length	v_call	j_call	cdr3_nt	cdr3_aa
.	TRBD2	15	TRBV20-1	TRBJ2-3	TGCAGTGCTAGGGGACTAGTTTCCAGCACAGATACGCAGTATTTT	CSARGLVSSTDTQYF
few	.	15	TRBV7-6	TRBJ2-1	TGTGCCAGCAGCTTATTGGGCTTTCCCGGAAATGAGCAGTTCTTC	CASSLLGFPGNEQFF
.	.	11	TRBV3-1	TRBJ1-1	TGTGCCAGCAGCCAAGCGAAGGAAGCTTTCTTT	CASSQAKEAFF
.	.	16	TRBV15	TRBJ1-2	TGTGCCACCAGCAGAGATCGGGAAGGGTCCAACTATGGCTACACCTTC	CATSRDREGSNYGYTF
few	.	12	TRBV20-1	TRBJ2-3	TGCAGTGGTTACAGGGCCACAGATACGCAGTATTTT	CSGYRATDTQYF
.	.	15	TRBV11-2	TRBJ2-2	TGTGCCAGCAGGTTTATCCAGGCTGGCACCGGGGAGCTGTTTTTT	CASRFIQAGTGELFF
few	TRBD2	14	TRBV6-5	TRBJ2-1	TGTGCCAGCAGTTCGCGGGGGAGAAACAATGAGCAGTTCTTC	CASSSRGRNNEQFF
.	.	16	TRBV7-6	TRBJ2-1	TGTGCCAGCAGCCCGGTGCAGGGGAAATATTACAATGAGCAGTTCTTC	CASSPVQGKYYNEQFF
few	.	13	TRBV7-9	TRBJ2-7	TGTGCCAGCAGCTTAGAAGGGGCGAGCGAGCAGTACTTC	CASSLEGASEQYF
.	.	13	TRBV2	TRBJ2-5	TGTGCCAGCAACTGGATGGAGCAAGAGACCCAGTACTTC	CASNWMEQETQYF
few	.	11	TRBV10-3	TRBJ2-1	TGTGCCATCAGTGGTGGAGGTGAGCAGTTCTTC	CAISGGGEQFF
.	TRBD1	18	TRBV12-3/TRBV12-4	TRBJ1-6	TGTGCCAGCAGTGGTACCGGGACAGGGATCTCCTATAATTCACCCCTCCACTTT	CASSGTGTGISYNSPLHF
.	.	16	TRBV3-1	TRBJ2-5	TGTGCCAGCAGCCAGGGTGGGACACCTGAGGGGGAGACCCAGTACTTC	CASSQGGTPEGETQYF
few	TRBD1	15	TRBV5-1	TRBJ2-3	TGCGCCAGCAGCTGGGACAGGGATAGCACAGATACGCAGTATTTT	CASSWDRDSTDTQYF
few	.	13	TRBV6-5	TRBJ2-1	TGTGCCAGCAGTCCCTCGGGGAACAATGAGCAGTTCTTC	CASSPSGNNEQFF
few	.	13	TRBV11-2	TRBJ1-1	TGTGCCAGCAGCTTCCAGCAGAACACTGAAGCTTTCTTT	CASSFQQNTEAFF
.	TRBD2	16	TRBV10-3	TRBJ2-1	TGTGCCATCAGCCCAGGGACTAGCGGGCAGCGGAATGAGCAGTTCTTC	CAISPGTSGQRNEQFF
once	TRBD1	13	TRBV19	TRBJ1-2	TGTGCCAGTAGTCCCTTGGGACAGGATGGCTACACCTTC	CASSPLGQDGYTF